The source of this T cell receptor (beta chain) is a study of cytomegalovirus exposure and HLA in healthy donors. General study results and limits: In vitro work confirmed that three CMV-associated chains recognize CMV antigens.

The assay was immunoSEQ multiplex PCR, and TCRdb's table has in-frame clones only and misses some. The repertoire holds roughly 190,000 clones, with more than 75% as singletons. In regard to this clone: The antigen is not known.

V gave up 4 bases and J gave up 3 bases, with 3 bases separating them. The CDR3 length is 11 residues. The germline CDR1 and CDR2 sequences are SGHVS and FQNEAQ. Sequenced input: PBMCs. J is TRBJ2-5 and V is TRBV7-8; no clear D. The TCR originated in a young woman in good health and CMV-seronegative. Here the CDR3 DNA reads TGTGCCAGCAGCTCAAAAGAGACCCAGTACTTC. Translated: CASSSKETQYF.